This T cell receptor beta chain was identified in a study of technical replicates of blood from a few donors (dated by TCRdb to about 2017). V and J lose 5 bases and 0 bases, and a span of 12 bases separates them. The germline V gene encodes CDR1 SGHNT and CDR2 YENEEA. CDR3 length: 15 amino acids, cysteine to phenylalanine. Only the CDR3 DNA stays, 45 bases, in frame from base 1. The library relied on the immunoSEQ multiplex PCR assay. TCRdb holds this immuneACCESS table with in-frame rearrangements only. Some clones are missing; in checked studies, unresolved V genes explain under half, and the rest has no known cause. The sample includes around 50,000 clones, with roughly nine tenths observed a single time. In total, the top ten clones hold about 3.6% of the sample. For this clone: This clone's antigen is unknown. Within one base of it there is no much larger clone, and no base qualities were kept.

Sequencing used PBMCs. The rearranged segments are TRBV11-3 and TRBJ2-3; TRBD2 is possibly the D segment (5 matching bases). The clonotype comes from a human donor in good health. Some clones in this sample may be carry-over from other donors' samples. CDR3 protein: CASSPEGTSTDTQYF. The nucleotides are TGTGCCAGCAGCCCTGAGGGAACTAGCACAGATACGCAGTATTTT. This CDR3, with the reference TRBV11-3 and TRBJ2-3 proteins standing in past its ends, gives the full variable domain EAGVVQSPRYKIIEKKQPVAFWCNPISGHNTLYWYLQNLGQGPELLIRYENEEAVDDSQLPKDRFSAERLKGVDSTLKIQPAELGDSAVYLCASSPEGTSTDTQYFGPGTRLTVL.